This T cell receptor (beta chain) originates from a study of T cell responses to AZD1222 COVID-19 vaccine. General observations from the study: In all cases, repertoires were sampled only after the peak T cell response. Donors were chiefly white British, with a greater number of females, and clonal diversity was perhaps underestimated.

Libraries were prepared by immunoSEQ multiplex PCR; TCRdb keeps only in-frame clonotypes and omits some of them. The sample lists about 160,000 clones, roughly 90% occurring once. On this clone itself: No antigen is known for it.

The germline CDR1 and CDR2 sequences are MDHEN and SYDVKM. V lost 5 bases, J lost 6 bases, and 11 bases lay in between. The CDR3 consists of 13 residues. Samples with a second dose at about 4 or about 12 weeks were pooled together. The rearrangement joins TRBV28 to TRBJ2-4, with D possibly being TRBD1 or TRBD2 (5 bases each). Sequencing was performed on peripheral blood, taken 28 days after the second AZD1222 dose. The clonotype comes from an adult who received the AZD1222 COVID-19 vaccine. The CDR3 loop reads CASSQGTLNIQYF. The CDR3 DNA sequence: TGTGCCAGCAGTCAAGGGACGCTAAACATTCAGTACTTC.